Below, 16 T cell receptor beta chains from the same sample are listed, as sequenced in a study of vaccination effects on CD4 cells after COVID-19. Their target antigens are unknown. TCRdb keeps only in-frame clones here, not all; method: immunoSEQ multiplex PCR. The profile covers tens of thousands of clones, with about 72% appearing a single time and around 17% taken by the ten largest. Before any sequencing was done, the ViraFEST assay used viral peptide pools to expand antigen-specific CD4+ T cells. Following culture for roughly 10 days, CD4+ T cells were isolated. Convalescent patients had PCR-confirmed SARS-CoV-2 infection between March and December 2020. Source: CD4+ T cells from PBMCs cultured with SARS-CoV-2 spike peptides, taken before COVID-19 vaccination. The source of these receptors is a human donor who had a prior SARS-CoV-2 infection.

The chain combines TRBV6-5 with TRBJ2-7; 8 bases are shared with TRBD1. The ends lost 5 bases at V and 0 bases at J; junction bases unmatched: 3. The CDR3 is 14 amino acids. Germline CDR1 MNHEY, CDR2 SVGAGI. CDR3 in DNA: TGTGCCAGCAGTAAGACAGGGGTCTCCTACGAGCAGTACTTC. Its protein product is CASSKTGVSYEQYF.

This chain joins TRBV7-2 and TRBJ1-2; 8 bases line up with TRBD1. The CDR3 is 15 amino acids. Germline loops: CDR1 SGHTA, CDR2 FQGNSA. J was trimmed by 8 bases and V by 6 bases; bases with no gene match: 14. CDR3 in DNA: TGTGCCAGCAGAGCAAACCCGTCGACAGGGGTCGGCTACACCTTC. Residues: CASRANPSTGVGYTF.

In this sample, this clone turned up a few times. V and J are TRBV5-1 and TRBJ1-2, with 7 bases matching TRBD1. The CDR3 totals 15 residues. CDR1 is SGHRS and CDR2 is YFSETQ in the germline V gene. Unmatched junction bases numbered 12, after V lost 4 bases and J lost 6 bases. DNA for the CDR3: TGCGCCAGCAGCAGGACAGGTTTAGGTGGGGATGGCTACACCTTC. Protein: CASSRTGLGGDGYTF. The full variable domain, completed using reference TRBV5-1 and TRBJ1-2, is KAGVTQTPRYLIKTRGQQVTLSCSPISGHRSVSWYQQTPGQGLQFLFEYFSETQRNKGNFPGRFSGRQFSNSRSEMNVSTLELGDSALYLCASSRTGLGGDGYTFGSGTRLTVV.

This clone occurred a few times. The V gene is TRBV14, the J gene TRBJ1-6; D gene unclear. Germline V gene sequence: CDR1 SGHDN, CDR2 FVKESK. V dropped 2 bases and J dropped 9 bases, with 11 bases sitting between them. This CDR3 comprises 14 residues. The CDR3 sequence: CASSQRLAGSPLHF. The CDR3 bases are TGTGCCAGCAGCCAACGTTTGGCGGGTTCACCCCTCCACTTT.

The chain links TRBV7-3 to TRBJ2-3, with 7 bases identical to TRBD2. The V and J ends lost 8 bases and 4 bases, in that order; junction bases with no gene match: 3. This CDR3 spans 12 amino acids. Germline V lookup: CDR1 SGHTA, CDR2 FQGTGA. CDR3 protein: CASGGGADTQYF. The CDR3 nucleotides are TGTGCCAGCGGGGGGGGAGCAGATACGCAGTATTTT.

This clone has just one count. The chain uses TRBV5-1 and TRBJ1-1, with TRBD1 as a possible D gene (6 bases). The CDR3 covers 16 residues. CDR1 and CDR2 (germline): SGHRS, YFSETQ. V dropped 4 bases and J dropped 0 bases, with 16 bases sitting between them. CDR3 sequence reads: CASSPRGAEMNTEAFF. The CDR3 nucleotides are TGCGCCAGCAGCCCCCGGGGGGCGGAGATGAACACTGAAGCTTTCTTT.

J is TRBJ2-3 and V is TRBV7-2; D uncertain. Trimming removed 5 bases at V and 3 bases at J, with 12 bases between. The length of the CDR3 is 14 residues. Germline V lookup: CDR1 SGHTA, CDR2 FQGNSA. The CDR3 nucleotides are TGTGCCAGCAGCCCATTCCCGACGACAGATACGCAGTATTTT. Encoded protein: CASSPFPTTDTQYF. The complete variable domain, with remaining parts taken from reference TRBV7-2 and TRBJ2-3, reads GAGVSQSPSNKVTEKGKDVELRCDPISGHTALYWYRQSLGQGLEFLIYFQGNSAPDKSGLPSDRFSAERTGGSVSTLTIQRTQQEDSAVYLCASSPFPTTDTQYFGPGTRLTVL.

V usage is TRBV6-5 and J usage is TRBJ2-7, with 7 bases lining up with TRBD1. CDR1 and CDR2 from the germline V gene are MNHEY and SVGAGI. Germline trimming cut 6 bases from V and 2 bases from J; bases unmatched to any gene: 7. The CDR3 length is 14 residues. In DNA, the CDR3 is TGTGCCAGCAGAGACAGGGTCGGGACCTACGAGCAGTACTTC. Amino acid sequence: CASRDRVGTYEQYF.

The genes are TRBV6-6 and TRBJ2-5; D unclear. Trimming stripped 7 bases from V and 2 bases from J, with 14 bases between. The CDR3 sequence is 14 residues long. Per the germline V gene, CDR1 is MNHNY and CDR2 is SVGAGI (reference sequence). Here the CDR3 reads CASKKNGQQETQYF. CDR3 in DNA: TGTGCCAGCAAAAAAAATGGCCAGCAAGAGACCCAGTACTTC.

V gene TRBV9 combines with J gene TRBJ1-1, with TRBD1 identical over 9 bases. V trimming: 0 bases; J trimming: 1 base; junction bases outside the gene matches: 10. Germline values: CDR1 SGDLS, CDR2 YYNGEE. The CDR3 has 18 residues. The CDR3 sequence is CASSVETGGRGRNTEAFF. The CDR3 nucleotides are TGTGCCAGCAGCGTAGAAACAGGGGGCCGAGGGAGGAACACTGAAGCTTTCTTT. The variable domain in full, completed from reference TRBV9 and TRBJ1-1, reads DSGVTQTPKHLITATGQRVTLRCSPRSGDLSVYWYQQSLDQGLQFLIQYYNGEERAKGNILERFSAQQFPDLHSELNLSSLELGDSALYFCASSVETGGRGRNTEAFFGQGTRLTVV.

This clone occurred a few times. V gene TRBV6-5 combines with J gene TRBJ1-5; D ambiguous. Trimming cost V 7 bases and J 0 bases, with 10 bases left between them. Per the germline V gene, CDR1 is MNHEY and CDR2 is SVGAGI. CDR3 length: 14 amino acids. The CDR3 bases are TGTGCCAGCACCAAAGCGGATAGCAATCAGCCCCAGCATTTT. Protein product: CASTKADSNQPQHF.

The chain is built from TRBV7-2 and TRBJ2-1; 8 nucleotides match TRBD2. Germline trimming cut 2 bases from V and 15 bases from J; bases unmatched to any gene: 15. CDR1 is SGHTA, CDR2 FQGNSA, per germline. The CDR3 contains 15 residues. CDR3: CASSLNVGSGVLGFF. CDR3 coding DNA: TGTGCCAGCAGCTTAAATGTCGGTAGCGGGGTATTAGGGTTCTTC. The whole variable domain, remainder taken from reference TRBV7-2 and TRBJ2-1, is GAGVSQSPSNKVTEKGKDVELRCDPISGHTALYWYRQSLGQGLEFLIYFQGNSAPDKSGLPSDRFSAERTGGSVSTLTIQRTQQEDSAVYLCASSLNVGSGVLGFFGPGTRLTVL.

V gene TRBV7-2 combines with J gene TRBJ2-7; D ambiguous. V lost 2 bases and J 5 bases, leaving 16 bases between the germline ends. The CDR3 contains 15 residues. Per the germline V gene, CDR1 is SGHTA and CDR2 is FQGNSA. The CDR3 region is CASSLSSSSFHEQYF. The CDR3 DNA sequence: TGTGCCAGCAGCTTAAGTTCGTCCTCGTTCCACGAGCAGTACTTC.

The V gene is TRBV7-9, the J gene TRBJ2-1, with unresolved D. Germline assignment: CDR1 SEHNR and CDR2 FQNEAQ (reference sequence). Trimming stripped 4 bases from V and 12 bases from J, with 13 bases between. The length of the CDR3 is 12 residues. In nucleotides, the CDR3 is TGTGCCAGCAGCTCCCTTGCTCGGAGGCAGTTCTTC. Protein product: CASSSLARRQFF.

V usage is TRBV29-1 and J usage is TRBJ2-3; 9 bases line up with TRBD1. Per the germline V gene, CDR1 is SQVTM and CDR2 is ANQGSEA. This CDR3 spans 16 amino acids. J lost 0 bases, V lost 7 bases, and 11 bases had no gene match. CDR3 DNA sequence: TGCAGCGCACTGCAGACAGGGGGGACTAGCACAGATACGCAGTATTTT. Residues: CSALQTGGTSTDTQYF.

V is TRBV7-2 and J is TRBJ1-5; TRBD1 is a possible D gene (6 bases). Trimming stripped 2 bases from V and 6 bases from J, with 14 bases between. The CDR3 is 15 amino acids. CDR1 is SGHTA, CDR2 FQGNSA, per germline. CDR3 in amino acids: CASSLNTGRSQPQHF. DNA of the CDR3: TGTGCCAGCAGCTTAAATACAGGGCGCTCTCAGCCCCAGCATTTT.